The source of this T cell receptor (beta chain) is a study of cytomegalovirus exposure and HLA in healthy donors. Study observations and caveats: In a later analysis, specific HLA alleles were associated with about 18,000 TCR beta sequences at a 0.05 false discovery rate. It was assumed in the presence/absence analyses that sequencing depth was roughly uniform across donors.

V dropped 4 bases and J dropped 1; count of bases not matched to a gene: 6. Per the germline V gene, CDR1 is SGHRS and CDR2 is YFSETQ. CDR3 length: 17 amino acids. As concerns this clone: Its target is not known.

Use of 60 Vbeta and 13 Jbeta primers characterized the PCR. Sequenced by immunoSEQ multiplex PCR; TCRdb stores in-frame clones only, minus some. Of around 150,000 clones listed, about four fifths are singletons. The J gene is TRBJ2-3, the V gene TRBV5-1, with 13 bases lining up with TRBD2. The origin of this receptor is a man aged 25-45 years in good health and CMV-seronegative. The sequenced sample was PBMCs. CDR3 amino acids: CASSQGLAGDGTDTQYF. The CDR3, as DNA: TGCGCCAGCAGCCAAGGACTAGCGGGGGACGGCACAGATACGCAGTATTTT.